This TCR beta chain was captured by sequencing in a study of blood T cell repertoires in COVID-19. The wider study: Samples taken during acute and convalescent COVID-19 were collected in the United States, Italy and Spain. The cDNA or gDNA used as material had been derived from T cells, B-cell-depleted T cells, or PBMCs.

In the original processing: Reference gene primer amplification in the assay estimated nucleated cell counts. Sequencing was performed with immunoSEQ multiplex PCR; in TCRdb, only in-frame clones are kept and a portion is missing. The D gene and trimming were derived from the DNA, and the V and J assignments and clone size from that table. The sample lists around 350,000 clones, approximately 86% seen once, with about 2.9% in the top ten. V was trimmed by 1 base and J by 2 bases, leaving 8 bases between them. The CDR3 totals 14 residues. The germline gives CDR1 MGHDK, CDR2 SYGVNS. This chain uses TRBV25-1 with TRBJ1-2; no clear D gene. The clonotype comes from a human donor in a cohort sampled during active COVID-19. Sequencing used peripheral blood. Here the CDR3 reads CASSEFGINYGYTF. The CDR3, as DNA: TGTGCCAGCAGTGAATTCGGGATCAACTATGGCTACACCTTC.